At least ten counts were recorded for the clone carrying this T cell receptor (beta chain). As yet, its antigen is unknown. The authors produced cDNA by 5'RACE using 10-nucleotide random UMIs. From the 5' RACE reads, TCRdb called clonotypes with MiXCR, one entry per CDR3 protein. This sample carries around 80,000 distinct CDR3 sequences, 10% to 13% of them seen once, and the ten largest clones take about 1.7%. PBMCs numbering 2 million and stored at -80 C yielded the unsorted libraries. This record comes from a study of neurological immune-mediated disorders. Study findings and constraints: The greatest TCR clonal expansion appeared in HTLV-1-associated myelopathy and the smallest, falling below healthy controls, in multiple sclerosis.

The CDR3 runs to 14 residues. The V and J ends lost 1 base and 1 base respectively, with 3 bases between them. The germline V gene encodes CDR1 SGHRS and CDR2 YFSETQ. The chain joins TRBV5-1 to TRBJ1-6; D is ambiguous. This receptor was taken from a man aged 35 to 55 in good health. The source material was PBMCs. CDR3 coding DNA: TGCGCCAGCAGCTTGACATCCTATAATTCACCCCTCCACTTT. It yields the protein CASSLTSYNSPLHF. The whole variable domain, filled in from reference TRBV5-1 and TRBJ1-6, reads KAGVTQTPRYLIKTRGQQVTLSCSPISGHRSVSWYQQTPGQGLQFLFEYFSETQRNKGNFPGRFSGRQFSNSRSEMNVSTLELGDSALYLCASSLTSYNSPLHFGNGTRLTVT.